This T cell receptor beta chain is drawn from a study of Tregs in tolerant kidney transplant recipients. Germline V lookup: CDR1 MNHEY, CDR2 SMNVEV (reference sequence). The junction had 3 bases not matched to a gene; V was cut back by 6 bases and J by 1 base. This CDR3 has 13 residues. Related graft donors supplied nonmyeloablative bone marrow transplants, and mixed chimerism was transient. Clones were read by immunoSEQ multiplex PCR, and TCRdb kept only the in-frame ones, dropping some. The sample lists 50,000 to 65,000 clones; 80% to 90% were seen once. The clonotype was recovered from a human patient who received a combined kidney and bone marrow transplant. Some T cells may originate from the graft donor. Sample: CD4+ T cells from blood (PBMCs), taken 6 months after the transplant. The rearrangement joins TRBV27 to TRBJ2-7, with 7 bases lining up with TRBD2. CDR3 coding DNA: TGTGCCAGCAGAGCTAGCGGATCCTACGAGCAGTACTTC. It translates to CASRASGSYEQYF.